These T cell receptor beta chains were read from a single sample in a study of blood T cell repertoires in COVID-19. Using immunoSEQ multiplex PCR, the repertoire was profiled, and TCRdb retains in-frame clones only, with some absent. Seen here are around 60,000 clones, about four fifths observed once, and the top ten hold around 3.8%. The specimen sequenced was peripheral blood. These receptors came from a woman of 80 years or more with acute or convalescent COVID-19. The CDR3 runs from the conserved cysteine through the conserved F or W. The order of the fields is V gene, D gene, clone size, J gene, CDR3 protein, CDR3 DNA. A D gene is named only where the DNA matches it firmly. Clone size is given for some rows only: seen once, a few or many times, or a class if the clone is expanded.

>TRBV7-8|TRBD1|-|TRBJ1-1
CASSLELSRGDTEAFF
TGTGCCAGCAGCTTAGAGTTGAGCAGGGGGGACACTGAAGCTTTCTTT
>TRBV4-2|TRBD2|-|TRBJ2-7
CASSQSVSAGGPGEQYF
TGTGCCAGCAGCCAGTCAGTATCAGCGGGGGGGCCGGGTGAGCAGTACTTC
>TRBV6-2/TRBV6-3|TRBD1|-|TRBJ1-2
CASSYSDRVDTF
TGTGCCAGCAGTTACTCAGACAGGGTCGACACCTTC
>TRBV20-1|-|-|TRBJ2-7
CSARDYYEQYF
TGCAGTGCTAGAGATTACTACGAGCAGTACTTC
>TRBV5-6|-|-|TRBJ2-2
CASSLNVGRGGELFF
TGTGCCAGCAGCTTGAATGTGGGGAGAGGCGGGGAGCTGTTTTTT
>TRBV27|-|-|TRBJ2-7
CASMRVKGRTYEQYF
TGTGCCAGCATGAGGGTAAAGGGGAGGACCTACGAGCAGTACTTC
>TRBV7-9|-|-|TRBJ2-3
CASSASTDTQYF
TGTGCCAGCAGCGCGAGCACAGATACGCAGTATTTT
>TRBV2|-|-|TRBJ2-7
CAIVESSYEQYF
TGTGCCATTGTTGAGAGTTCCTACGAGCAGTACTTC
>TRBV7-2|TRBD1|-|TRBJ2-7
CASSAQTGAAGEQYF
TGTGCCAGCAGCGCTCAGACAGGGGCGGCCGGCGAGCAGTACTTC
>TRBV29-1|-|-|TRBJ1-1
CSVDPGDTEAFF
TGCAGCGTTGATCCCGGGGACACTGAAGCTTTCTTT
>TRBV7-2|-|-|TRBJ1-1
CASSLEVRANTEAFF
TGTGCCAGCAGCTTAGAAGTCAGGGCGAACACTGAAGCTTTCTTT
>TRBV18|TRBD2|-|TRBJ2-1
CASSTRTSGNNEQFF
TGTGCCAGCTCAACCCGAACTAGCGGGAACAATGAGCAGTTCTTC
>TRBV3-1/TRBV3-2|TRBD2|-|TRBJ2-1
CASSQPRLAGGFGNEQFF
TGTGCCAGCAGCCAACCCAGACTAGCGGGGGGGTTTGGCAATGAGCAGTTCTTC
>TRBV3-1/TRBV3-2|-|-|TRBJ2-1
CASSRDGSVNEQFF
TGTGCCAGCAGCCGAGATGGTTCGGTAAATGAGCAGTTCTTC
>TRBV5-1|-|-|TRBJ2-5
CASSWGRTARQETQYF
TGCGCCAGCAGTTGGGGCCGGACGGCCCGCCAAGAGACCCAGTACTTC
>TRBV20-1|-|-|TRBJ2-7
CSARFGYEQYF
TGCAGTGCTAGATTCGGGTACGAGCAGTACTTC
>TRBV3-1/TRBV3-2|TRBD1|-|TRBJ1-3
CASSHGTGGLGGNTIYF
TGTGCCAGCAGCCATGGGACAGGGGGCCTGGGAGGAAACACCATATATTTT
>TRBV12-3/TRBV12-4|-|-|TRBJ2-1
CASSLRGYEQFF
TGTGCCAGCAGTTTAAGGGGTTATGAGCAGTTCTTC
>TRBV6-5|-|-|TRBJ1-1
CASGAPTAFHTEAFF
TGTGCCAGCGGAGCCCCGACAGCGTTTCACACTGAAGCTTTCTTT
>TRBV7-8|TRBD2|few|TRBJ2-7
CASRIAGGGGYEQYF
TGTGCCAGCAGAATAGCGGGAGGGGGGGGCTACGAGCAGTACTTC
>TRBV19|TRBD1|-|TRBJ1-5
CASSIGTGYNQPQHF
TGTGCCAGTAGTATTGGGACAGGGTACAATCAGCCCCAGCATTTT
>TRBV11-3|TRBD2|-|TRBJ2-1
CASSLGGLAGAEQFF
TGTGCCAGCAGCTTAGGGGGACTAGCGGGAGCTGAGCAGTTCTTC
>TRBV28|TRBD1|-|TRBJ1-6
CASSLRGRSVSHF
TGTGCCAGCAGTTTGAGGGGGCGTAGCGTTTCTCACTTT
>TRBV6-5|-|-|TRBJ1-6
CASSLGQNSPLHF
TGTGCCAGCAGTCTGGGACAAAATTCACCCCTCCACTTT
>TRBV7-8|TRBD1|-|TRBJ1-5
CASRQGMGNQPQHF
TGTGCCAGCAGACAGGGGATGGGCAATCAGCCCCAGCATTTT
>TRBV5-1|TRBD1|-|TRBJ1-6
CASSLFGQDAYNSPLHF
TGCGCCAGCAGCTTGTTTGGACAGGACGCCTATAATTCACCCCTCCACTTT
>TRBV4-3|TRBD1|few|TRBJ1-2
CASSLYRDSQNGYTF
TGCGCCAGCAGCCTTTACCGGGACAGTCAGAATGGCTACACCTTC
>TRBV5-6|-|-|TRBJ1-1
CASSPALPTGPSNTEAFF
TGTGCCAGCAGCCCCGCCCTACCCACAGGGCCCTCGAACACTGAAGCTTTCTTT
>TRBV7-3|-|-|TRBJ2-2
CASSFWQGTGELFF
TGTGCCAGCAGCTTCTGGCAGGGGACCGGGGAGCTGTTTTTT
>TRBV15|-|-|TRBJ1-2
CATSPRGENYGYTF
TGTGCCACCAGCCCCCGGGGGGAAAACTATGGCTACACCTTC
>TRBV4-2|TRBD2|-|TRBJ2-5
CASSQAALAGGQETQYF
TGTGCCAGCAGCCAAGCCGCACTAGCGGGGGGGCAGGAGACCCAGTACTTC
>TRBV7-3|-|-|TRBJ1-3
CASSLPGTRNTIYF
TGTGCCAGCAGCTTACCGGGGACACGAAACACCATATATTTT
>TRBV18|TRBD1|-|TRBJ1-5
CASSAGTGNPSNQPQHF
TGTGCCAGCTCGGCCGGGACAGGGAACCCTAGCAATCAGCCCCAGCATTTT
>TRBV5-1|-|-|TRBJ2-6
CASSPGDVGANVLTF
TGCGCCAGCAGCCCGGGGGATGTTGGGGCCAACGTCCTGACTTTC
>TRBV27|-|-|TRBJ1-1
CASSGGRRTEAFF
TGTGCCAGCTCCGGGGGGCGCAGGACTGAAGCTTTCTTT
>TRBV14|TRBD2|-|TRBJ2-1
CASSQNPVSGGPYNEQFF
TGTGCCAGCAGCCAGAACCCCGTGAGCGGGGGCCCCTACAATGAGCAGTTCTTC
>TRBV28|TRBD2|few|TRBJ2-3
CASRLTGGVTDTQYF
TGTGCCAGCAGGCTAACGGGAGGGGTCACAGATACGCAGTATTTT
>TRBV2|TRBD2|-|TRBJ2-1
CASSDPNSGTSGTGNEQFF
TGTGCCAGCAGTGACCCCAACTCCGGGACTAGCGGGACGGGGAATGAGCAGTTCTTC
>TRBV30|-|-|TRBJ1-1
CAWSVGHGGVRNTEAFF
TGTGCCTGGAGTGTGGGTCATGGAGGAGTTCGGAACACTGAAGCTTTCTTT
>TRBV4-3|TRBD2|once|TRBJ2-1
CASSQDPGTSEFGEQFF
TGCGCCAGCAGCCAAGATCCCGGGACTAGTGAATTTGGTGAGCAGTTCTTC
>TRBV19|TRBD1|-|TRBJ2-5
CASSTQSGTAQETQYF
TGTGCCAGTAGTACCCAATCCGGGACAGCCCAAGAGACCCAGTACTTC
>TRBV27|-|-|TRBJ1-2
CRLDYGYTF
TGCCGTCTAGACTATGGCTACACCTTC
>TRBV5-1|-|-|TRBJ1-2
CASSLATDYGYTF
TGCGCCAGCAGCTTGGCCACGGACTATGGCTACACCTTC
>TRBV7-2|-|-|TRBJ1-4
CASSFSGLTNEKLFF
TGTGCCAGCAGCTTTTCAGGGTTGACTAATGAAAAACTGTTTTTT
>TRBV5-1|-|-|TRBJ2-7
CASSLVAGSYEQYF
TGCGCCAGCAGCTTGGTGGCGGGGTCCTACGAGCAGTACTTC
>TRBV5-4|-|once|TRBJ2-2
CASTRTPKGQARIAGELFF
TGTGCCAGCACTAGGACCCCCAAGGGGCAGGCCCGTATCGCCGGGGAGCTGTTTTTT
>TRBV6-5|-|-|TRBJ1-6
CASREGGAYNSPLHF
TGTGCCAGCAGGGAGGGTGGCGCCTATAATTCACCCCTCCACTTT
>TRBV9|-|once|TRBJ2-1
CASSVPTETSYNEQFF
TGTGCCAGCAGCGTCCCGACAGAGACTAGCTACAATGAGCAGTTCTTC
>TRBV6-5|-|-|TRBJ2-7
CASSPGTGRQYF
TGTGCCAGCAGCCCCGGGACCGGGAGGCAGTACTTC
>TRBV3-1/TRBV3-2|-|-|TRBJ1-1
CASSYTGEAFF
TGTGCCAGCAGCTACACGGGTGAAGCTTTCTTT
>TRBV15|TRBD2|-|TRBJ2-5
CATSREGLVEETQYF
TGTGCCACCAGCAGAGAGGGACTAGTTGAGGAGACCCAGTACTTC
>TRBV10-2|TRBD1|-|TRBJ1-4
CASSEGTGVREKLFF
TGCGCCAGCAGTGAGGGGACAGGGGTCCGGGAAAAACTGTTTTTT
>TRBV21-1|-|-|TRBJ2-7
CASSKWDRERRSSYEQYF
TGTGCCAGCAGCAAATGGGACAGGGAAAGGCGTAGCTCCTACGAGCAGTACTTC